Included here is one T cell receptor beta chain sequence, with context. What it recognizes is unknown. This entry is derived from a study of T cells after yellow fever vaccination. This CDR3 is 17 amino acids long. The germline V gene encodes CDR1 DFQATT and CDR2 SNEGSKA (reference sequence). V was clipped by 3 bases and J by 0 bases, with 18 bases between them. Points from the study as a whole: Boosting was followed by the reappearance of most primary-vaccination clones (roughly 95% CD4, 70% to 90% CD8).

One entry per CDR3 protein results from TCRdb running MiXCR on the 5' RACE reads. The sample contains just under 600,000 distinct CDR3 sequences, about 14% of which appear only once. The gene calls are TRBV20-1 and TRBJ2-4; the D gene could be TRBD1 or TRBD2 (5 bases each). The sequence came from a young man who received the YFV17D yellow fever vaccine. Source: PBMCs, taken on the day of the yellow fever booster vaccination. The CDR3: CSARPRDDALAKNIQYF. The CDR3 region has the DNA TGCAGTGCTAGGCCCCGGGACGACGCTCTAGCCAAAAACATTCAGTACTTC.